The rows below give T cell receptor beta chains drawn from one sample of a study of identical twins. TCRdb reprocessed the 5' RACE reads via MiXCR and lists one record per CDR3 protein. The sample contains 200,000 to 300,000 distinct CDR3 sequences, roughly a tenth of which appear only once. The specimen sequenced was memory T cells sorted from blood. The source is a man aged 45 to 65 in good health. CDR3s include the opening cysteine and the closing phenylalanine or tryptophan. The order of the fields is CDR3 DNA, CDR3 protein, D gene, J gene, clone size, V gene. A D gene is named only where the DNA matches it firmly. Size tells how often a clone was seen (once, few, many) or the class of an expanded clone, and some rows leave it out.

TGTGCCAGCAGATACAGGGTGATGAACACTGAAGCTTTCTTT	CASRYRVMNTEAFF	-	TRBJ1-1	-	TRBV6-2/TRBV6-3
TGTGCCAGCTCCCCCCGCGTATACGAGCAGTACTTC	CASSPRVYEQYF	-	TRBJ2-7	few	TRBV2
TGTGCCTGGGGGCGTGCGGGAGGGCCAAGGACGCAGTATTTT	CAWGRAGGPRTQYF	TRBD2	TRBJ2-3	many	TRBV30
TGCGCCAGCAGCATGGACCTTAATCAGCCCCAGCATTTT	CASSMDLNQPQHF	-	TRBJ1-5	many	TRBV5-1
TGCAGTGCTAGAGGCCCCCGCGGAAGCAATCAGCCCCAGCATTTT	CSARGPRGSNQPQHF	-	TRBJ1-5	-	TRBV20-1
TGCGCCAGCAGCTTAGCGGGAGTTCGGGAGACCCAGTACTTC	CASSLAGVRETQYF	TRBD2	TRBJ2-5	few	TRBV5-1
TGCGCCAGCAGCCCCTTTTCCCTCAGCCGGGGAGCCTACGAGCAGTACTTC	CASSPFSLSRGAYEQYF	-	TRBJ2-7	-	TRBV5-1
TGTGCCAGCTCGTTCGACTGGGATGAAGCTTTCTTT	CASSFDWDEAFF	-	TRBJ1-1	-	TRBV18
TGTGCCAGCAGCTACTCCAAAGCTGAAGCTTTCTTT	CASSYSKAEAFF	-	TRBJ1-1	many	TRBV12-3/TRBV12-4
TGTGCCATCAGCCGACAGTGGCCGGATGAAAAACTGTTTTTT	CAISRQWPDEKLFF	-	TRBJ1-4	-	TRBV10-3
TGTGCCAGCAGCGTAATGGGGCGTGGGAATGAAAAACTGTTTTTT	CASSVMGRGNEKLFF	-	TRBJ1-4	few	TRBV9
TGTGCCAGCAGCTTATGGGTACTAGCGGGAGGCTCGACCTACGAGCAGTACTTC	CASSLWVLAGGSTYEQYF	TRBD2	TRBJ2-7	-	TRBV11-2
TGTGCCACCAGTAGTAGCGGGAGCTCCTACAATGAGCAGTTCTTC	CATSSSGSSYNEQFF	TRBD2	TRBJ2-1	many	TRBV24-1
TGTGCCATCAGTGACAGGGGGGAAAAACTGTTTTTT	CAISDRGEKLFF	TRBD1	TRBJ1-4	few	TRBV10-3
TGTGCCAGCTCACAAACGGACAGGGGGGTTACCTCTGGAAACACCATATATTTT	CASSQTDRGVTSGNTIYF	TRBD1	TRBJ1-3	many	TRBV18
TGCAGTGCTAACCCCCGCGTGGGAGATACGCAGTATTTT	CSANPRVGDTQYF	-	TRBJ2-3	many	TRBV20-1
TGCAGCGTACCTCCCTATGACTCGGAAGAGACCCAGTACTTC	CSVPPYDSEETQYF	-	TRBJ2-5	-	TRBV29-1
TGTGCCAGCAGTTTAGTAGCCGGAGGACCGATCCAAGAGACCCAGTACTTC	CASSLVAGGPIQETQYF	-	TRBJ2-5	many	TRBV28
TGTGCCAGCAGCCAAGGGGCCACGGGACTGTTTTTT	CASSQGATGLFF	-	TRBJ1-4	few	TRBV3-1
TGTGCCAGCAGTTATTCGACTAGCGGTTGGGGCGATACGCAGTATTTT	CASSYSTSGWGDTQYF	TRBD2	TRBJ2-3	-	TRBV6-5
TGTGCCAGCAGTTCCCGGACAGGGGGCCCCGAGCAGTACTTC	CASSSRTGGPEQYF	TRBD1	TRBJ2-7	-	TRBV12-3/TRBV12-4
TGTGCCAGCAGTTCTAGCGGGGAGAACTACAATGAGCAGTTCTTC	CASSSSGENYNEQFF	TRBD2	TRBJ2-1	few	TRBV9
TGTGCCAGCAAGGCGGGCAAAGAGACCCAGTACTTC	CASKAGKETQYF	-	TRBJ2-5	once	TRBV28
TGTGCCAGCATCGAGGGCCTTCTTACCGGGGAGCTGTTTTTT	CASIEGLLTGELFF	-	TRBJ2-2	many	TRBV2
TGTGCCACCAGCGCACCGGGACCCCTTGGCGGGGAGACCCAGTACTTC	CATSAPGPLGGETQYF	-	TRBJ2-5	-	TRBV15
TGCGCCAGCACCCAACGGGGCCGCACAGATACGCAGTATTTT	CASTQRGRTDTQYF	-	TRBJ2-3	few	TRBV4-1
TGTGCCAGCAGGCGCAGCACTAATGAAAAACTGTTTTTT	CASRRSTNEKLFF	-	TRBJ1-4	-	TRBV25-1
TGCGCCAGCAGCCAAGGGGATGCGACAGGGACTGAAGCTTTCTTT	CASSQGDATGTEAFF	TRBD1	TRBJ1-1	few	TRBV4-3
TGTGCCAGCAGCCCGACAGGGGTCGGGCAGTACTTC	CASSPTGVGQYF	TRBD1	TRBJ2-7	few	TRBV6-5
TGTGCCAGCAGCCGGACTCGAGGGCCCCAAGAGACCCAGTACTTC	CASSRTRGPQETQYF	-	TRBJ2-5	-	TRBV5-6
TGTGCCAGCAGCCTAAGAGCGGGAGGGCCTACAGATACGCAGTATTTT	CASSLRAGGPTDTQYF	TRBD2	TRBJ2-3	many	TRBV7-3
TGCAGTGCCCCACACAGAACCTACGAGCAGTACTTC	CSAPHRTYEQYF	-	TRBJ2-7	many	TRBV20-1
TGCAGTGCTAGAGGTGGTGGGAACACCGGGGAGCTGTTTTTT	CSARGGGNTGELFF	-	TRBJ2-2	-	TRBV20-1
TGTGCCAGCAGTTCTACCGGGACGTACGAGTACTTC	CASSSTGTYEYF	-	TRBJ2-5	many	TRBV3-1
TGCAGTGCTAGGTCTAGCAATCAGCCCCAGCATTTT	CSARSSNQPQHF	-	TRBJ1-5	many	TRBV20-1
TGCGCCAGCAGCCAGGGGCTGAGGGGTTTCTCCTACGAGCAGTACTTC	CASSQGLRGFSYEQYF	-	TRBJ2-7	many	TRBV4-1
TGTGCCAGCAGTTACCTGACAGGGCAGGGTCAGCCCCAGCATTTT	CASSYLTGQGQPQHF	TRBD1	TRBJ1-5	-	TRBV28
TGTGCCAGCAGACCTCCCGCGTCTAGCGGGAGGGAGGAGCAGTACTTC	CASRPPASSGREEQYF	TRBD2	TRBJ2-7	many	TRBV12-3/TRBV12-4
TGTGCCAGCAGCGCGGGACAGGGGGCGTACTATGGCTACACCTTC	CASSAGQGAYYGYTF	TRBD1	TRBJ1-2	many	TRBV9
TGTGCCAGCAGCGCGACCCACCGGGACACCCTTCCCTACGAGCAGTACTTC	CASSATHRDTLPYEQYF	-	TRBJ2-7	few	TRBV12-3/TRBV12-4